A selection of T cell receptor beta chains follows, all from one sample in a study of blood T cell repertoires in COVID-19. Profiled with immunoSEQ multiplex PCR; TCRdb holds only in-frame clones, not every one. The sample records about 84,000 clones, around 88% being singletons. The sequencing sample was made of peripheral blood. These TCRs come from a man older than 75 with active or convalescent COVID-19. The CDR3 runs from the conserved cysteine through the conserved F or W. The D gene is left open where the match is weak. Size is omitted from some rows. Given values are once, few, many or a class for expanded clones.

>TRBD1|.|TRBV11-2|TRBJ2-7
CASSTGQSYEQYF
TGTGCCAGCAGCACGGGACAGTCCTACGAGCAGTACTTC
>TRBD1|once|TRBV11-2|TRBJ1-2
CASSPGQGYGYTF
TGTGCCAGCAGCCCTGGACAGGGCTATGGCTACACCTTC
>TRBD1|.|TRBV19|TRBJ1-5
CASSIEGQGVSIKPQHF
TGTGCCAGTAGTATAGAGGGACAGGGGGTATCAATTAAGCCCCAGCATTTT
>.|.|TRBV9|TRBJ2-2
CASRRGIASSIGELFF
TGTGCCAGCAGGAGGGGGATAGCCTCGTCTATCGGGGAGCTGTTTTTT
>.|once|TRBV5-4|TRBJ2-7
CASKRTVSSYEQYF
TGTGCCAGCAAGAGGACAGTTAGCTCCTACGAGCAGTACTTC
>TRBD2|few|TRBV10-2|TRBJ2-7
CASSDWSSGRGYEQYF
TGCGCCAGCAGTGATTGGTCTAGCGGGAGGGGCTACGAGCAGTACTTC
>.|.|TRBV6-2/TRBV6-3|TRBJ1-4
CASSSIFLAPEGEKLFF
TGTGCCAGCAGTTCCATATTCCTAGCTCCGGAAGGCGAAAAACTGTTTTTT
>.|.|TRBV7-9|TRBJ1-1
CASRRENTEAFF
TGTGCCAGCAGGCGGGAGAACACTGAAGCTTTCTTT
>.|.|TRBV30|TRBJ1-6
CAWRWGREASPLHF
TGTGCCTGGAGGTGGGGCAGGGAAGCTTCACCCCTCCACTTT
>TRBD1|.|TRBV5-1|TRBJ1-1
CASSLDGTGGGVNTEAFF
TGCGCCAGCAGCTTGGACGGGACAGGGGGTGGTGTGAACACTGAAGCTTTCTTT
>TRBD1|.|TRBV5-1|TRBJ1-2
CASSTGTGEHYGYTF
TGCGCCAGCAGCACCGGGACAGGGGAACACTATGGCTACACCTTC
>TRBD2|.|TRBV10-3|TRBJ2-3
CAIGLAGGTDTQYF
TGTGCCATCGGACTAGCGGGAGGGACAGATACGCAGTATTTT
>TRBD1|few|TRBV18|TRBJ1-2
CASSPLYLGQTYGYTF
TGTGCCAGCTCACCTCTCTACTTGGGACAGACATATGGCTACACCTTC
>.|.|TRBV19|TRBJ1-1
CASSPITGRRVTEAFF
TGTGCCAGTAGCCCAATAACAGGGCGTCGAGTTACTGAAGCTTTCTTT